This T cell receptor (beta chain) is from a study of monozygotic twins with inflammatory bowel disease. Whole-study results and caveats: Patient repertoires may carry noise from differing immunosuppressive treatments.

With approximately 16 and 10 cycles respectively, two nested PCRs were carried out on TCRalpha and TCRbeta cDNA. TCRdb reprocessed the 5' RACE reads and reports one entry per CDR3 protein, with no DNA. This sample's clone table lists under 350,000 distinct CDR3 sequences. CDR3 size: 15 residues. Germline CDR1 and CDR2: SGHRS and YFSETQ. Of note for this clonotype: The antigen is unknown.

Whole blood, unsorted for T cells, was the source of total RNA. This TCR was recovered from a human donor with ulcerative colitis or Crohn's disease, or a healthy co-twin of an affected twin (not recorded which). The chain uses TRBV5-1 and TRBJ2-7; TCRdb selects TRBD1, and the lack of DNA leaves this call unchecked. The sequenced sample was blood. CDR3 sequence: CASSLVAGAIDEQYF.